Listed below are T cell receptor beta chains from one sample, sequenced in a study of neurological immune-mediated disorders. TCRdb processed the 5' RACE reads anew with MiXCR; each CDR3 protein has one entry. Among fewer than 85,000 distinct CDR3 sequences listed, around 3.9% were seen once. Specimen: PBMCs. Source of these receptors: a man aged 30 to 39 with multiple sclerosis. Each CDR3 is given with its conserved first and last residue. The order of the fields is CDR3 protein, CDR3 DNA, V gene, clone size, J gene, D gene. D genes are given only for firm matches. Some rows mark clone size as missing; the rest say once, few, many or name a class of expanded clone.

CDR3 protein: CSARVLSGGAPHEQFF
CDR3 DNA: TGCAGTGCTAGAGTCCTTAGCGGGGGGGCCCCCCATGAGCAGTTCTTC
V gene: TRBV20-1
clone size: many
J gene: TRBJ2-1
D gene: TRBD2

CDR3 protein: CSAREYSFNEQFF
CDR3 DNA: TGCAGTGCTAGAGAGTACAGTTTCAATGAGCAGTTCTTC
V gene: TRBV20-1
clone size: many
J gene: TRBJ2-1
D gene: -

CDR3 protein: CASSLSGREQYF
CDR3 DNA: TGTGCCAGCAGTTTATCGGGGAGAGAGCAGTACTTC
V gene: TRBV12-3/TRBV12-4
clone size: many
J gene: TRBJ2-7
D gene: -

CDR3 protein: CASSRPGGGGRNEQFF
CDR3 DNA: TGCGCCAGCAGCCGACCGGGTGGCGGGGGGAGGAATGAGCAGTTCTTC
V gene: TRBV4-1
clone size: many
J gene: TRBJ2-1
D gene: TRBD2

CDR3 protein: CSARSTGTSGPTDTQYF
CDR3 DNA: TGCAGTGCTAGATCCACCGGGACTAGCGGTCCCACAGATACGCAGTATTTT
V gene: TRBV20-1
clone size: many
J gene: TRBJ2-3
D gene: TRBD2

CDR3 protein: CSVDPSEETQYF
CDR3 DNA: TGCAGCGTTGACCCCAGTGAGGAGACCCAGTACTTC
V gene: TRBV29-1
clone size: many
J gene: TRBJ2-5
D gene: -

CDR3 protein: CSASSGDTEAFF
CDR3 DNA: TGCAGTGCTAGTTCGGGGGACACTGAAGCTTTCTTT
V gene: TRBV20-1
clone size: many
J gene: TRBJ1-1
D gene: -

CDR3 protein: CASSRQGAGGYTF
CDR3 DNA: TGTGCCAGCAGTCGTCAGGGGGCCGGTGGCTACACCTTC
V gene: TRBV12-3/TRBV12-4
clone size: many
J gene: TRBJ1-2
D gene: TRBD1

CDR3 protein: CASHRGQGRENYGYTF
CDR3 DNA: TGTGCCAGCCACCGGGGACAGGGGAGGGAAAACTATGGCTACACCTTC
V gene: TRBV5-5
clone size: many
J gene: TRBJ1-2
D gene: TRBD1

CDR3 protein: CASSYSSSRMNTEAFF
CDR3 DNA: TGTGCCAGCAGTTACTCGTCCAGCCGCATGAACACTGAAGCTTTCTTT
V gene: TRBV6-5
clone size: many
J gene: TRBJ1-1
D gene: -

CDR3 protein: CASTQVTGRDTQYF
CDR3 DNA: TGCGCCAGCACCCAAGTTACAGGGCGGGATACGCAGTATTTT
V gene: TRBV4-1
clone size: many
J gene: TRBJ2-3
D gene: -

CDR3 protein: CASSQVVLLAGGPLNEQFF
CDR3 DNA: TGCGCCAGCAGCCAAGTGGTTCTATTGGCGGGGGGGCCGCTCAATGAGCAGTTCTTC
V gene: TRBV4-1
clone size: many
J gene: TRBJ2-1
D gene: TRBD2

CDR3 protein: CASSPVLRSNYGYTF
CDR3 DNA: TGTGCCAGCAGCCCCGTCCTCCGGTCTAACTATGGCTACACCTTC
V gene: TRBV7-9
clone size: many
J gene: TRBJ1-2
D gene: -

CDR3 protein: CSARQGSNQPQHF
CDR3 DNA: TGCAGTGCTAGACAGGGCTCGAATCAGCCCCAGCATTTT
V gene: TRBV20-1
clone size: many
J gene: TRBJ1-5
D gene: -

CDR3 protein: CASSTTGGGTPQNF
CDR3 DNA: TGTGCCAGCAGTACGACAGGGGGTGGGACGCCCCAGAATTTT
V gene: TRBV6-2/TRBV6-3
clone size: -
J gene: TRBJ1-5
D gene: TRBD1

CDR3 protein: CSVYRGETEAFF
CDR3 DNA: TGCAGTGTTTACAGGGGGGAAACTGAAGCTTTCTTT
V gene: TRBV20-1
clone size: many
J gene: TRBJ1-1
D gene: TRBD1

CDR3 protein: CASSLEVRQGANEQYF
CDR3 DNA: TGCGCCAGCAGCTTGGAGGTTAGACAGGGGGCGAACGAGCAGTACTTC
V gene: TRBV5-1
clone size: many
J gene: TRBJ2-7
D gene: TRBD1

CDR3 protein: CASSASSTSNQPQHF
CDR3 DNA: TGTGCCAGCAGTGCCAGTTCAACAAGCAATCAGCCCCAGCATTTT
V gene: TRBV2
clone size: many
J gene: TRBJ1-5
D gene: -

CDR3 protein: CASSLDSQGFDTEAFF
CDR3 DNA: TGTGCCAGCAGTCTAGATTCACAGGGTTTCGACACTGAAGCTTTCTTT
V gene: TRBV12-3/TRBV12-4
clone size: many
J gene: TRBJ1-1
D gene: -

CDR3 protein: CSVEDLAASGGSTDTQYF
CDR3 DNA: TGCAGCGTTGAAGATCTAGCGGCTAGCGGGGGAAGCACAGATACGCAGTATTTT
V gene: TRBV29-1
clone size: many
J gene: TRBJ2-3
D gene: TRBD2

CDR3 protein: CSAIDLLASYEQYF
CDR3 DNA: TGCAGTGCTATCGACTTGTTGGCTTCCTACGAGCAGTACTTC
V gene: TRBV20-1
clone size: many
J gene: TRBJ2-7
D gene: -

CDR3 protein: CASSLEGWSYEQYF
CDR3 DNA: TGCGCCAGCAGCTTGGAAGGATGGTCCTACGAGCAGTACTTC
V gene: TRBV5-1
clone size: many
J gene: TRBJ2-7
D gene: -

CDR3 protein: CASSYGQSSGELFF
CDR3 DNA: TGTGCCAGCAGTTATGGACAGTCCTCCGGGGAGCTGTTTTTT
V gene: TRBV6-5
clone size: many
J gene: TRBJ2-2
D gene: -

CDR3 protein: CSASMAGGYTF
CDR3 DNA: TGCAGTGCTAGTATGGCCGGTGGCTACACCTTC
V gene: TRBV20-1
clone size: few
J gene: TRBJ1-2
D gene: -

CDR3 protein: CASSLNRGDGADTQYF
CDR3 DNA: TGCGCCAGCAGCTTGAACAGGGGGGATGGCGCAGATACGCAGTATTTT
V gene: TRBV5-1
clone size: many
J gene: TRBJ2-3
D gene: TRBD1

CDR3 protein: CASSLTGTSRETQYF
CDR3 DNA: TGCGCCAGCAGCCTTACTGGGACTAGCCGGGAGACCCAGTACTTC
V gene: TRBV5-1
clone size: few
J gene: TRBJ2-5
D gene: TRBD2

CDR3 protein: CASSITDSQETQYF
CDR3 DNA: TGTGCCAGCAGCATAACGGACAGTCAAGAGACCCAGTACTTC
V gene: TRBV11-2
clone size: many
J gene: TRBJ2-5
D gene: -

CDR3 protein: CASSLKAGGDYEQYF
CDR3 DNA: TGTGCCAGCAGCTTAAAAGCGGGGGGGGATTACGAGCAGTACTTC
V gene: TRBV7-2
clone size: many
J gene: TRBJ2-7
D gene: TRBD2

CDR3 protein: CASSQRKGFDEQFF
CDR3 DNA: TGTGCCAGCAGCCAGCGCAAGGGGTTCGATGAGCAGTTCTTC
V gene: TRBV3-1
clone size: many
J gene: TRBJ2-1
D gene: -

CDR3 protein: CASSPGTGGTFQYF
CDR3 DNA: TGCGCCAGCAGCCCCGGGACAGGCGGCACTTTTCAGTACTTC
V gene: TRBV5-1
clone size: many
J gene: TRBJ2-4
D gene: TRBD1

CDR3 protein: CASSPQTLQGRRWNTEAFF
CDR3 DNA: TGTGCCAGCTCACCACAAACCCTCCAGGGAAGACGGTGGAACACTGAAGCTTTCTTT
V gene: TRBV18
clone size: many
J gene: TRBJ1-1
D gene: -

CDR3 protein: CASSPTSGAYNEQFF
CDR3 DNA: TGCGCCAGCAGCCCGACTAGCGGGGCATACAATGAGCAGTTCTTC
V gene: TRBV5-1
clone size: many
J gene: TRBJ2-1
D gene: TRBD2

CDR3 protein: CSVGTHGNTEAFF
CDR3 DNA: TGCAGCGTCGGGACCCACGGGAACACTGAAGCTTTCTTT
V gene: TRBV29-1
clone size: many
J gene: TRBJ1-1
D gene: -

CDR3 protein: CSVETRYEQYF
CDR3 DNA: TGCAGCGTGGAAACCCGCTACGAGCAGTACTTC
V gene: TRBV29-1
clone size: many
J gene: TRBJ2-7
D gene: -

CDR3 protein: CATSRVKLGRTEAFF
CDR3 DNA: TGTGCCACCAGCAGAGTAAAGTTGGGTCGGACTGAAGCTTTCTTT
V gene: TRBV15
clone size: -
J gene: TRBJ1-1
D gene: -

CDR3 protein: CASSFGGTEQFF
CDR3 DNA: TGTGCCAGCAGTTTTGGGGGGACTGAGCAGTTCTTC
V gene: TRBV12-3/TRBV12-4
clone size: many
J gene: TRBJ2-1
D gene: -

CDR3 protein: CASSLGPFPEDTGELFF
CDR3 DNA: TGCGCCAGCAGCTTGGGCCCGTTTCCCGAGGACACCGGGGAGCTGTTTTTT
V gene: TRBV5-1
clone size: many
J gene: TRBJ2-2
D gene: -

CDR3 protein: CASSQGDQMTGELFF
CDR3 DNA: TGCGCCAGCAGCCAAGGGGACCAAATGACCGGGGAGCTGTTTTTT
V gene: TRBV4-1
clone size: many
J gene: TRBJ2-2
D gene: -

CDR3 protein: CASSLEREGDTQYF
CDR3 DNA: TGTGCCAGCAGCTTGGAGCGGGAGGGAGATACGCAGTATTTT
V gene: TRBV5-8
clone size: -
J gene: TRBJ2-3
D gene: TRBD2

CDR3 protein: CASSPPRRGGKMNTEAFF
CDR3 DNA: TGCGCCAGCAGCCCCCCACGGCGGGGGGGGAAGATGAACACTGAAGCTTTCTTT
V gene: TRBV5-1
clone size: many
J gene: TRBJ1-1
D gene: -

CDR3 protein: CSASLGTGRETQYF
CDR3 DNA: TGCAGTGCTAGTCTTGGGACAGGGCGGGAGACCCAGTACTTC
V gene: TRBV20-1
clone size: many
J gene: TRBJ2-5
D gene: TRBD1

CDR3 protein: CASSQAGTNSPLNF
CDR3 DNA: TGCGCCAGCAGCCAAGCGGGTACCAATTCACCCCTCAACTTT
V gene: TRBV4-1
clone size: -
J gene: TRBJ1-6
D gene: -

CDR3 protein: CSAKGPGGQGIEQFF
CDR3 DNA: TGCAGTGCTAAGGGCCCCGGGGGACAGGGAATTGAGCAGTTCTTC
V gene: TRBV20-1
clone size: many
J gene: TRBJ2-1
D gene: TRBD1

CDR3 protein: CSAGVANTGELFF
CDR3 DNA: TGCAGTGCAGGGGTTGCGAACACCGGGGAGCTGTTTTTT
V gene: TRBV20-1
clone size: many
J gene: TRBJ2-2
D gene: -

CDR3 protein: CASSLPGTVYNEQFF
CDR3 DNA: TGTGCCAGCAGCCTCCCCGGGACAGTCTACAATGAGCAGTTCTTC
V gene: TRBV11-2
clone size: many
J gene: TRBJ2-1
D gene: TRBD1

CDR3 protein: CAISEEPRGPQHF
CDR3 DNA: TGTGCCATCAGTGAGGAGCCCCGAGGGCCCCAGCATTTT
V gene: TRBV10-3
clone size: many
J gene: TRBJ1-5
D gene: -

CDR3 protein: CASSPETDTQYF
CDR3 DNA: TGTGCCAGCAGCCCGGAAACAGATACGCAGTATTTT
V gene: TRBV5-5
clone size: many
J gene: TRBJ2-3
D gene: -

CDR3 protein: CASSSGQTDRRTLNF
CDR3 DNA: TGCGCCAGCAGCTCCGGTCAGACGGACCGTCGAACCCTCAACTTT
V gene: TRBV5-1
clone size: -
J gene: TRBJ1-6
D gene: -

CDR3 protein: CASGAITDTQYF
CDR3 DNA: TGTGCCAGCGGGGCGATCACAGATACGCAGTATTTT
V gene: TRBV7-2
clone size: many
J gene: TRBJ2-3
D gene: -

CDR3 protein: CASSLGMAGNTIYF
CDR3 DNA: TGTGCCAGCAGCTTAGGGATGGCTGGAAACACCATATATTTT
V gene: TRBV7-8
clone size: few
J gene: TRBJ1-3
D gene: -

CDR3 protein: CASSQDSGDSPLHF
CDR3 DNA: TGCGCCAGCAGCCAAGACTCAGGTGATTCACCCCTCCACTTT
V gene: TRBV4-1
clone size: many
J gene: TRBJ1-6
D gene: -

CDR3 protein: CSSKSGDTEAFF
CDR3 DNA: TGCAGTTCGAAATCAGGGGACACTGAAGCTTTCTTT
V gene: TRBV20-1
clone size: many
J gene: TRBJ1-1
D gene: -

CDR3 protein: CASSRGGASSYEQYF
CDR3 DNA: TGTGCCAGCAGCCGAGGGGGGGCAAGCTCCTACGAGCAGTACTTC
V gene: TRBV7-2
clone size: -
J gene: TRBJ2-7
D gene: -